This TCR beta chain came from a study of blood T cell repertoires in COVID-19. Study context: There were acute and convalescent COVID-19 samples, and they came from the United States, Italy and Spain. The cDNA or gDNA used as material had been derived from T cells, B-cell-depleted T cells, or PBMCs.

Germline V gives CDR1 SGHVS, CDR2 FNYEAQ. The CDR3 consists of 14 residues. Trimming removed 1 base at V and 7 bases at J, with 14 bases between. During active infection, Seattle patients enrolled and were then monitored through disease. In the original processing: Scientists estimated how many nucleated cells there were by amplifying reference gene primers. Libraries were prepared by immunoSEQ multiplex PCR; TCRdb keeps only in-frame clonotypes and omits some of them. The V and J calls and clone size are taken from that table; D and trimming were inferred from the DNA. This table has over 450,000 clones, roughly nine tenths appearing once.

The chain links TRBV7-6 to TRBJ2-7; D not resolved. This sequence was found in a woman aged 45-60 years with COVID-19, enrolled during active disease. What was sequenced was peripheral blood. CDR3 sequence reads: CASSLGVEGAEQYF. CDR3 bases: TGTGCCAGCAGCTTAGGCGTGGAAGGAGCGGAGCAGTACTTC.